This TCR beta chain stems from a study of shared clonotypes between healthy human individuals. Findings and caveats of the study: Naive subsets, compared against memory subsets, generally had larger estimated richness values. Clonotype sharing across donors was expected to vary with sequencing depth. Represented diversity (both genetic and exposure-history) was limited by the small number of donors.

Of note for this clone: The antigen is not known.

Genomic DNA from each subset was divided evenly over several immunoSEQ plates. Libraries were prepared by immunoSEQ multiplex PCR; TCRdb keeps only in-frame clonotypes and omits some of them. This sample has some 2.1 million clones, with about 95% found just once. Naivety among CD8 cells was defined by CD45RO negativity and positive CCR7 selection, thereby excluding terminally differentiated effector memory CD45RA+ cells. Looked up from germline, CDR1 is LNHDA and CDR2 is SQIVND (reference sequence). The V end lost 9 bases, the J end lost 1 base, and 16 bases lay between the germline ends. The CDR3 loop spans 14 amino acids.

This chain links TRBV19 with TRBJ2-7; no firm D call. Sample: naive CD8+ T cells sorted from blood. This sequence originates from a man younger than 35 in good health. CDR3 nucleotides: TGTGCCAGCCGGACCGAGCTGAGTTCCTACGAGCAGTACTTC. Encoded protein: CASRTELSSYEQYF.